This is a list of T cell receptor beta chains from one sample in a study of technical replicates of blood from several donors. Assay used: immunoSEQ multiplex PCR; TCRdb lists only in-frame clones, some missing. The repertoire holds some 57,000 clones, with around nine tenths as singletons. Sequences were obtained from PBMCs. The receptor source for this set is a human donor in good health. Some clones in this sample may be carry-over from other donors' samples. CDR3s include the opening cysteine and the closing phenylalanine or tryptophan. Fields, in order: D gene, J gene, V gene, clone size, CDR3 length, CDR3 DNA, CDR3 protein. D genes are given only for firm matches. Only some rows state a clone size, as once, few, many or a class for expanded clones.

D gene: TRBD2
J gene: TRBJ2-3
V gene: TRBV6-5
clone size: once
CDR3 length: 14
CDR3 DNA: TGTGCCAGCAGTGGGACTAGACCCCCAGATACGCAGTATTTT
CDR3 protein: CASSGTRPPDTQYF

D gene: TRBD2
J gene: TRBJ2-7
V gene: TRBV7-9
clone size: .
CDR3 length: 15
CDR3 DNA: TGTGCCAGCACCCTACGGGGACGGGAGGGCTACGAGCAGTACTTC
CDR3 protein: CASTLRGREGYEQYF

D gene: TRBD1
J gene: TRBJ1-1
V gene: TRBV11-3
clone size: .
CDR3 length: 14
CDR3 DNA: TGTGCCAGCAGCCCAGGGGGCCGGGACACTGAAGCTTTCTTT
CDR3 protein: CASSPGGRDTEAFF

D gene: .
J gene: TRBJ2-6
V gene: TRBV7-3
clone size: once
CDR3 length: 15
CDR3 DNA: TGTGCCAGCAGCCAACAGGGTTCTGGGGCCAACGTCCTGACTTTC
CDR3 protein: CASSQQGSGANVLTF

D gene: .
J gene: TRBJ2-7
V gene: TRBV7-6
clone size: .
CDR3 length: 16
CDR3 DNA: TGTGCCAGCAGCCCCCACACATCGGGGAGAGTCTACGAGCAGTACTTC
CDR3 protein: CASSPHTSGRVYEQYF

D gene: .
J gene: TRBJ1-3
V gene: TRBV7-6
clone size: many
CDR3 length: 15
CDR3 DNA: TGTGCCAGCAGCTTACAGGGGCGCTCTGGAAACACCATATATTTT
CDR3 protein: CASSLQGRSGNTIYF

D gene: .
J gene: TRBJ1-6
V gene: TRBV21-1
clone size: medium-sized
CDR3 length: 20
CDR3 DNA: TGTGCCAGCAGCAAAGTGGCCGACAGGGCCTTATACTCCTATAATTCACCCCTCCACTTT
CDR3 protein: CASSKVADRALYSYNSPLHF

D gene: .
J gene: TRBJ2-5
V gene: TRBV4-2
clone size: .
CDR3 length: 13
CDR3 DNA: TGTGCCAGCAGCCAAGCTTGGGAGGAGACCCAGTACTTC
CDR3 protein: CASSQAWEETQYF

D gene: .
J gene: TRBJ1-2
V gene: TRBV20-1
clone size: .
CDR3 length: 11
CDR3 DNA: TGCAGTGCTAGGGGGCATCTTGGCTACACCTTC
CDR3 protein: CSARGHLGYTF

D gene: TRBD1
J gene: TRBJ1-3
V gene: TRBV5-4
clone size: once
CDR3 length: 17
CDR3 DNA: TGTGCCAGCAGCAGGGGACAGGGGGCATACTCTGGAAACACCATATATTTT
CDR3 protein: CASSRGQGAYSGNTIYF

D gene: TRBD1
J gene: TRBJ1-2
V gene: TRBV29-1
clone size: few
CDR3 length: 12
CDR3 DNA: TGCAGCGTGACCGGACAGGGTAATGGCTACACCTTC
CDR3 protein: CSVTGQGNGYTF

D gene: .
J gene: TRBJ2-3
V gene: TRBV19
clone size: .
CDR3 length: 13
CDR3 DNA: TGTGCCAGTAGTATTCAGGGGATAGATACGCAGTATTTT
CDR3 protein: CASSIQGIDTQYF

D gene: .
J gene: TRBJ2-5
V gene: TRBV9
clone size: .
CDR3 length: 14
CDR3 DNA: TGTGCCAGCAGCCGAAATAGCGGAAAAGAGACCCAGTACTTC
CDR3 protein: CASSRNSGKETQYF

D gene: .
J gene: TRBJ1-1
V gene: TRBV9
clone size: few
CDR3 length: 14
CDR3 DNA: TGTGCCAGCAGCCCTGGTGGGGAGGTCACTGAAGCTTTCTTT
CDR3 protein: CASSPGGEVTEAFF

D gene: .
J gene: TRBJ1-1
V gene: TRBV6-6
clone size: .
CDR3 length: 16
CDR3 DNA: TGTGCCAGCAGTTACTTACAGGGTATCATGAACACTGAAGCTTTCTTT
CDR3 protein: CASSYLQGIMNTEAFF

D gene: TRBD1
J gene: TRBJ2-4
V gene: TRBV4-1
clone size: .
CDR3 length: 17
CDR3 DNA: TGCGCCAGCAGCCAAGGGACAGGGTTGGGGGCCAAAAACATTCAGTACTTC
CDR3 protein: CASSQGTGLGAKNIQYF

D gene: .
J gene: TRBJ1-1
V gene: TRBV4-2
clone size: .
CDR3 length: 14
CDR3 DNA: TGTGCCAGCAGCCACGGACAGAGGGGGACTGAAGCTTTCTTT
CDR3 protein: CASSHGQRGTEAFF

D gene: TRBD1
J gene: TRBJ2-2
V gene: TRBV27
clone size: .
CDR3 length: 15
CDR3 DNA: TGTGCCAGCAGTCCCCGGGACAGGTACACCGGGGAGCTGTTTTTT
CDR3 protein: CASSPRDRYTGELFF

D gene: TRBD2
J gene: TRBJ2-1
V gene: TRBV2
clone size: .
CDR3 length: 16
CDR3 DNA: TGTGCCAGCTCACGGACTAGCGGGAGGGTAAGCAATGAGCAGTTCTTC
CDR3 protein: CASSRTSGRVSNEQFF

D gene: TRBD2
J gene: TRBJ2-7
V gene: TRBV7-2
clone size: .
CDR3 length: 15
CDR3 DNA: TGTGCCAGCAGCCTTACTAGCGGGACCTCCTACGAGCAGTACTTC
CDR3 protein: CASSLTSGTSYEQYF

D gene: TRBD2
J gene: TRBJ2-3
V gene: TRBV19
clone size: .
CDR3 length: 15
CDR3 DNA: TGTGCCAGCTCCGGACTAGCGGGAGTTGTGGATACGCAGTATTTT
CDR3 protein: CASSGLAGVVDTQYF

D gene: .
J gene: TRBJ2-7
V gene: TRBV7-8
clone size: .
CDR3 length: 15
CDR3 DNA: TGTGCCAGCAGCTCCCGACAGGCCTCCTCCTACGAGCAGTACTTC
CDR3 protein: CASSSRQASSYEQYF

D gene: TRBD2
J gene: TRBJ2-1
V gene: TRBV4-2
clone size: .
CDR3 length: 17
CDR3 DNA: TGTGCCAGCAGCCAAGAAGTCCGCGGGGGAGTAGACAATGAGCAGTTCTTC
CDR3 protein: CASSQEVRGGVDNEQFF

D gene: .
J gene: TRBJ1-3
V gene: TRBV2
clone size: .
CDR3 length: 13
CDR3 DNA: TGTGCCAGCCGACAGGCGAGTGGAAACACCATATATTTT
CDR3 protein: CASRQASGNTIYF

D gene: TRBD1
J gene: TRBJ1-1
V gene: TRBV19
clone size: .
CDR3 length: 13
CDR3 DNA: TGTGCCAGTAGGGGACAGGGGAACACTGAAGCTTTCTTT
CDR3 protein: CASRGQGNTEAFF

D gene: .
J gene: TRBJ1-1
V gene: TRBV27
clone size: .
CDR3 length: 13
CDR3 DNA: TGTGCCAGCAGTTCACAGTGGAACACTGAAGCTTTCTTT
CDR3 protein: CASSSQWNTEAFF